A single sample is the source of the 25 T cell receptor beta chains below, sequenced in a study of T cells in Graves' hyperthyroidism and ophthalmopathy. TCR beta CDR3 regions were amplified from RNA transcripts. When the TCR CDR3 underwent first-round RT-PCR, the HTBI primer set was used. TCRdb re-derived calls from the multiplex PCR reads in MiXCR, one entry per CDR3 protein. The sample carries around 400,000 distinct CDR3 sequences, 13% to 15% recorded once. The material sequenced was blood. These receptors came from a woman aged 55 to 70 with Graves' ophthalmopathy.

This clonotype has a count of ten or more. This rearrangement joins TRBV7-2 to TRBJ2-3; 11 nucleotides agree with TRBD2. Germline V gene data show CDR1 as SGHTA and CDR2 as FQGNSA. This CDR3 is 16 amino acids long. Unmatched junction bases numbered 2, after V lost 1 base and J lost 2 bases. CDR3 DNA: TGTGCCAGCAGCTTAGTTAGCGGGGGGGACACAGATACGCAGTATTTT. It is translated as CASSLVSGGDTDTQYF.

This clonotype was found many times. V and J are TRBV3-1 and TRBJ1-2, with 7 positions matching TRBD1. In germline, CDR1 is LGHDT, CDR2 YNNKEL (reference sequence). CDR3 length equals 16 residues. V trimming: 0 bases; J trimming: 0 bases; junction bases outside the gene matches: 4. The CDR3: CASSQDWGQSNYGYTF. The CDR3 DNA reads TGTGCCAGCAGCCAAGATTGGGGACAGTCTAACTATGGCTACACCTTC.

Here the CDR3 DNA reads TGCGCCAGCAGCTTCGGACAGGGTGAAGAGGGTGGCTACACAGATACGCAGTATTTT. Translated: CASSFGQGEEGGYTDTQYF. The rearrangement links TRBV5-1 to TRBJ2-3; 8 bases are shared with TRBD1. Germline values: CDR1 SGHRS, CDR2 YFSETQ. This CDR3 is built from 19 residues. V was pared by 2 bases and J by 2 bases, with 16 bases of the junction left unmatched.

The chain combines TRBV5-6 with TRBJ2-1, with D maybe TRBD2 (6 bases). Per the germline V gene, CDR1 is SGHDT and CDR2 is YYEEEE. This CDR3 is built from 16 residues. Between the trimmed V and J ends, which lost 1 base and 7 bases, there was a span of 18 bases. The CDR3 sequence is CASSLLGDLAKNEQFF. The CDR3 region has the DNA TGTGCCAGCAGCTTGCTCGGGGACTTAGCCAAAAATGAGCAGTTCTTC.

Of note for this clonotype: This clone may be a read error of a much larger clone one base away. The chain uses TRBV11-2 and TRBJ2-7; D is perhaps TRBD1 (7 bases). The V and J ends lost 3 bases and 6 bases respectively, with 24 bases between them. The CDR3 covers 17 residues. Germline V CDR1 and CDR2: SGHAT, FQNNGV. The CDR3, as DNA: TGTGCCAGCAGCTTGTCAGGGGGAGGACTCGTTTTGAGCGAGCAGTACTTC. It translates to CASSLSGGGLVLSEQYF.

Details on this clonotype: Just one base apart from a much larger clone, this may be a read error. The CDR3 region has the DNA TGTGCCTGGAGTGTAGGCAGTTATAGCGATCAGCCCCAGCATTTT. Its translation: CAWSVGSYSDQPQHF. The chain carries TRBV30 and TRBJ1-5; D is undetermined. CDR3 size: 15 residues. Germline V lookup: CDR1 GTSNPN, CDR2 SVGIG (reference sequence). Together with reference TRBV30 and TRBJ1-5, the CDR3 gives the full variable domain: SQTIHQWPATLVQPVGSPLSLECTVEGTSNPNLYWYRQAAGRGLQLLFYSVGIGQISSEVPQNLSASRPQDRQFILSSKKLLLSDSGFYLCAWSVGSYSDQPQHFGDGTRLSIL.

This clonotype was detected many times. V usage is TRBV9 and J usage is TRBJ1-1; TRBD1 is a possible D gene (6 bases). The V end lost 2 bases, the J end lost 0 bases, and 11 bases lay between the germline ends. CDR1 SGDLS and CDR2 YYNGEE come from the germline V gene. The CDR3 contains 15 residues. In DNA, the CDR3 is TGTGCCAGCAGCGTGGACAGCCGTATGAACACTGAAGCTTTCTTT. Translating gives CASSVDSRMNTEAFF.

The V call is TRBV12-3 or TRBV12-4, the J call TRBJ2-1, with D possibly TRBD2 on 7 matching bases. There are 15 residues in the CDR3. Trimming removed 5 bases at V and 7 bases at J, with 18 bases between. This chain's CDR3 is CASSPPGGLGNEQFF. The DNA of the CDR3 is TGTGCCAGCAGTCCTCCCGGGGGGCTCGGTAATGAGCAGTTCTTC.

This clonotype was picked up many times. The genes are TRBV20-1 and TRBJ1-1; no reliable D call. The CDR3 loop spans 13 amino acids. CDR1 is DFQATT and CDR2 is SNEGSKA in the germline V gene (reference sequence). Trimming took off 0 bases at V and 11 bases at J, with 16 bases between the two ends. The CDR3 is CSARDRSGRRAFF. The CDR3 nucleotides are TGCAGTGCTAGAGATAGAAGTGGCAGGAGGGCTTTCTTT.

This clonotype appeared many times. This sequence joins TRBV2 and TRBJ2-3; 10 bases agree with TRBD2. The CDR3 covers 15 residues. From germline, CDR1 is SNHLY and CDR2 FYNNEI. Unmatched junction bases numbered 8, after V lost 6 bases and J lost 5 bases. The CDR3 DNA is TGTGCCAGCAGAGATCTAGCGGGAGCAGTAGATACGCAGTATTTT. It encodes CASRDLAGAVDTQYF.

This clonotype was detected many times. J is TRBJ1-1 and V is TRBV12-3 or TRBV12-4, with no clear D. Trimming took off 7 bases at V and 0 bases at J, with 12 bases between the two ends. This CDR3 has 14 residues. The CDR3 region has the DNA TGTGCCAGCATTCGTCGGGCGGTGAACACTGAAGCTTTCTTT. This gives the protein CASIRRAVNTEAFF.

This clonotype has only a few counts. CDR3 coding DNA: TGTGCCAGTAGTATAGTCCGGGGAGCTAGCGGGAGCCACAATGAGCAGTTCTTC. Its protein is CASSIVRGASGSHNEQFF. The genes are TRBV19 and TRBJ2-1; 10 positions match TRBD2. The CDR3 is 18 residues long. Germline CDR1 reads LNHDA; CDR2 reads SQIVND (reference sequence). After removal of 1 base from V and 5 bases from J, the junction contained 11 bases not matched to a gene.

This clonotype was seen ten or more times. CDR3 region: CAILGSYTQYF. The CDR3 coding sequence is TGTGCCATCCTTGGGTCTTATACGCAGTATTTT. The rearrangement uses TRBV2 and TRBJ2-3; D uncertain. CDR3 length: 11 residues. Trimming shortened V by 10 bases and J by 7 bases, and 12 bases separated the two germline ends. Germline V gene data show CDR1 as SNHLY and CDR2 as FYNNEI.

This clonotype was detected ten times or more. V is TRBV20-1 and J is TRBJ2-5; 7 nucleotides agree with TRBD1. Germline CDR1 DFQATT, CDR2 SNEGSKA (reference sequence). V lost 5 bases to trimming and J lost 5 bases; unmatched junction nucleotides: 11. The CDR3 sequence is 14 residues long. In nucleotides, the CDR3 is TGCAGTGCTCGGACAGGCCTGGAAGGGGAGACCCAGTACTTC. This sequence encodes CSARTGLEGETQYF.

This clonotype was detected ten times or more. The chain joins TRBV7-6 to TRBJ1-1, with D perhaps TRBD1 (6 bases). Germline V gene data show CDR1 as SGHVS and CDR2 as FNYEAQ. The germline V and J ends were trimmed by 0 bases and 1 base, with 15 bases remaining between them. The CDR3 has 17 amino acids. The CDR3 spells CASSLAPRGRKNTEAFF. The CDR3 coding sequence is TGTGCCAGCAGCTTAGCCCCCAGGGGACGGAAGAACACTGAAGCTTTCTTT.

This rearrangement joins TRBV6-5 to TRBJ2-2; 7 bases align to TRBD1. The CDR3 has 18 amino acids. Germline CDR1 and CDR2: MNHEY and SVGAGI. The J segment lost 1 base and the V segment lost 0 bases, leaving 8 bases of the junction unmatched. CDR3 sequence: CASSYSTTGIKNTGELFF. As DNA, the CDR3 is TGTGCCAGCAGTTACTCAACGACAGGGATTAAGAACACCGGGGAGCTGTTTTTT.

This clonotype was seen a handful of times. J is TRBJ2-7 and V is TRBV19; D not resolved. The CDR3 is made up of 14 amino acids. Looked up from germline, CDR1 is LNHDA and CDR2 is SQIVND (reference sequence). Trimming left V 5 bases short and J 0 bases short, with 11 bases between. Here the CDR3 DNA reads TGTGCCAGTAGTGGTAGCAGGTTCTCCTACGAGCAGTACTTC. It specifies CASSGSRFSYEQYF. Together with reference TRBV19 and TRBJ2-7, the CDR3 gives the full variable domain: DGGITQSPKYLFRKEGQNVTLSCEQNLNHDAMYWYRQDPGQGLRLIYYSQIVNDFQKGDIAEGYSVSREKKESFPLTVTSAQKNPTAFYLCASSGSRFSYEQYFGPGTRLTVT.

Ten or more counts support this clonotype. This chain links TRBV11-2 with TRBJ2-4; D possibly corresponds to TRBD1 (6 bases). Trimming shortened V by 5 bases and J by 3 bases, and 20 bases separated the two germline ends. The CDR3 is 17 residues long. The germline V gene encodes CDR1 SGHAT and CDR2 FQNNGV. CDR3 nucleotides: TGTGCCAGCAGCCCACAACCGCAGGGGATAGGCAAAAACATTCAGTACTTC. Translated, it gives CASSPQPQGIGKNIQYF.

This clonotype showed up many times. The chain has TRBV6-1 and TRBJ2-3; D unresolved. The CDR3 consists of 17 residues. V was trimmed by 5 bases and J by 2 bases, leaving 20 bases between them. The germline V gene encodes CDR1 MNHNS and CDR2 SASEGT. For the CDR3, the DNA is TGTGCCAGCAGTTTCCGCCCTTTCGGTCGGATCACAGATACGCAGTATTTT. It is translated as CASSFRPFGRITDTQYF.

In this sample, this clonotype turned up a few times. With a much larger clone just one base away, this may be a read error. This chain uses TRBV11-2 with TRBJ2-7; D uncertain. CDR3 size: 13 residues. The germline gives CDR1 SGHAT, CDR2 FQNNGV. CDR3 loop: CVSRTSRTYEQYF. CDR3 in DNA: TGTGTCAGCAGAACCAGTAGAACCTACGAGCAGTACTTC.

In this sample, this clonotype turned up once. The chain joins TRBV12-3 or TRBV12-4 to TRBJ2-1; D possibly corresponds to TRBD1 (6 bases). The CDR3 contains 12 residues. Trimming left V 0 bases short and J 12 bases short, with 9 bases between. This chain's CDR3 is CASSLAQGSQFF. For the CDR3, the DNA is TGTGCCAGCAGTTTAGCGCAGGGGTCGCAGTTCTTC.

The table lists this clonotype with a few counts. The chain is built from TRBV27 and TRBJ2-1; 9 bases align to TRBD1. With V trimmed by 6 bases and J by 3 bases, 9 bases remained unmatched. The length of the CDR3 is 16 residues. CDR1 is MNHEY, CDR2 SMNVEV, per germline (reference sequence). CDR3 DNA: TGTGCCAGCAGATCGACCCGGGACAGGGTCTACAATGAGCAGTTCTTC. Translated, it gives CASRSTRDRVYNEQFF.

In nucleotides, the CDR3 is TGTGCCATCAGTCCCGGGGAGAGGGGCCCCCTCGAGCAGTACTTC. Translation gives CAISPGERGPLEQYF. The chain has TRBV10-3 and TRBJ2-7; D could derive from TRBD1 or TRBD2 (5 bases each). This CDR3 is built from 15 residues. Germline assignment: CDR1 ENHRY and CDR2 SYGVKD. V lost 5 bases and J lost 6, with 20 bases in between.

This clonotype was detected ten times or more. This chain links TRBV5-1 with TRBJ2-3; D may correspond to TRBD1 or TRBD2 (5 bases each). Per germline, CDR1 SGHRS and CDR2 YFSETQ. The CDR3 covers 15 residues. V lost 4 bases and J lost 3, with 15 bases in between. The CDR3 here is CASSPRDPGTDTQYF. The CDR3 nucleotides read TGCGCCAGCAGCCCCCGGGACCCCGGGACAGATACGCAGTATTTT.

This clonotype has ten or more counts. This chain links TRBV6-1 with TRBJ2-6; D is unresolved. V shed 4 bases and J shed 7 bases, with 14 bases lying between them. The V gene's germline CDR1 is MNHNS and CDR2 SASEGT. This CDR3 comprises 15 residues. CDR3 in DNA: TGTGCCAGCAGTGTTGGAACGGCGAGAGCCAACGTCCTGACTTTC. Translation: CASSVGTARANVLTF.